This passage covers 25 T cell receptor beta chains from one sample sequenced in a study of blood T cell repertoires in COVID-19. Clones were sequenced by immunoSEQ multiplex PCR, and TCRdb holds only the in-frame ones, with some missing. The data hold 88,000 or so clones, with more than 75% observed a single time. Sample: peripheral blood. These receptors were obtained from a human donor in a cohort sampled during active COVID-19.

The chain joins TRBV18 to TRBJ2-3, with 7 bases identical to TRBD1. V shed 5 bases and J 6 bases; nucleotides not matched to a gene: 8. Germline values: CDR1 KGHSH, CDR2 LQKENI. The CDR3 has 14 residues. CDR3 in amino acids: CASSATTGSDTQYF. For the CDR3, the DNA is TGTGCCAGCTCAGCCACGACAGGGTCGGATACGCAGTATTTT.

The V call is TRBV9, the J call TRBJ2-1, with 8 nucleotides matching TRBD2. J was trimmed by 8 bases and V by 4 bases; bases with no gene match: 17. The CDR3 is 17 residues long. CDR1 is SGDLS, CDR2 YYNGEE, per germline. CDR3 in DNA: TGTGCCAGCAGCCTTCACGGGGGGGGTGGCTGGCCCTATGAGCAGTTCTTC. The encoded protein is CASSLHGGGGWPYEQFF. Looking up the rest from reference TRBV9 and TRBJ2-1 gives the full variable domain: DSGVTQTPKHLITATGQRVTLRCSPRSGDLSVYWYQQSLDQGLQFLIQYYNGEERAKGNILERFSAQQFPDLHSELNLSSLELGDSALYFCASSLHGGGGWPYEQFFGPGTRLTVL.

This clone is classed as medium-sized. J is TRBJ1-5 and V is TRBV27; a possible D gene is TRBD1 (5 bases). This CDR3 comprises 15 residues. Deletions cut 4 bases from V and 8 bases from J, with 18 bases between. The V gene's germline CDR1 is MNHEY and CDR2 SMNVEV (reference sequence). DNA for the CDR3: TGTGCCAGCAGTTGGACCGGGACTTATGGGGAGCCCCAGCATTTT. Translated, it gives CASSWTGTYGEPQHF.

This clone turned up a few times. This chain uses TRBV19 with TRBJ2-6, with 7 bases fitting TRBD2. V was pared by 0 bases and J by 1 base, with 9 bases of the junction left unmatched. The CDR3 contains 19 residues. Germline lookup yields CDR1 LNHDA and CDR2 SQIVND (reference sequence). For the CDR3, the DNA is TGTGCCAGTAGTATAGATCGCCGGGGGGTAGGGTCTGGGGCCAACGTCCTGACTTTC. Amino acid sequence: CASSIDRRGVGSGANVLTF.

V is TRBV11-3 and J is TRBJ2-3; 7 bases line up with TRBD2. This CDR3 has 13 residues. Germline V gives CDR1 SGHNT, CDR2 YENEEA. With 5 bases clipped from V and 6 bases from J, the junction kept 5 bases outside the gene matches. CDR3 nucleotide sequence: TGTGCCAGCAGCCGGGGGGATAGGGATACGCAGTATTTT. Encoded protein: CASSRGDRDTQYF.

The gene calls are TRBV10-3 and TRBJ2-3, with D possibly matching TRBD2 (5 bases). The CDR3 loop spans 15 amino acids. Trimming pared 4 bases from V and 2 bases from J, leaving 13 bases between. Germline V gene data show CDR1 as ENHRY and CDR2 as SYGVKD. Written as DNA, the CDR3 is TGTGCCATCAGTGTCGGTAGCGCCCTCACAGATACGCAGTATTTT. Its translation is CAISVGSALTDTQYF.

The chain is built from TRBV6-2 or TRBV6-3 and TRBJ2-3; 10 positions agree with TRBD2. Losses at the gene ends were 6 bases for V and 2 bases for J; bases not matched to a gene: 8. The CDR3 length is 16 residues. From germline, CDR1 is MNHEY and CDR2 SVGEGT. Written as DNA, the CDR3 is TGTGCCAGCAGCCTACCAGCGGGAGGGTTCACAGATACGCAGTATTTT. It translates to CASSLPAGGFTDTQYF.

The rearrangement links TRBV27 to TRBJ2-7; D may be TRBD1 (6 bases). Germline loops: CDR1 MNHEY, CDR2 SMNVEV (reference sequence). Trimming removed 11 bases from V and 5 bases from J, with 22 bases in between. This CDR3 is 14 amino acids long. This CDR3 is CASPVAGDIHEQYF. CDR3 coding DNA: TGTGCCTCCCCAGTGGCAGGGGACATCCACGAGCAGTACTTC.

V and J are TRBV29-1 and TRBJ1-1, with a weak D call TRBD1 (5 bases). V was cut by 3 bases and J by 4 bases, with 12 bases left in between. The CDR3 extends over 13 amino acids. The V gene's germline CDR1 is SQVTM and CDR2 ANQGSEA. The chain's CDR3 is CSVEGLLATEAFF. CDR3 in DNA: TGCAGCGTTGAGGGACTTCTCGCCACTGAAGCTTTCTTT.

The V and J genes are TRBV6-5 and TRBJ1-1; possible D gene TRBD1, 5 bases. The CDR3 length is 15 residues. V was trimmed by 5 bases and J by 1 base, leaving 14 bases between them. CDR1 is MNHEY and CDR2 is SVGAGI in the germline V gene. In DNA form, the CDR3 reads TGTGCCAGCAGTAAGGTCACAGGTGAGAACACTGAAGCTTTCTTT. Protein: CASSKVTGENTEAFF.

Only a few counts were recorded for this clone. The chain uses TRBV28 and TRBJ2-7, with 8 bases identical to TRBD2. This CDR3 spans 16 amino acids. CDR1 is MDHEN, CDR2 SYDVKM, per germline. The V and J ends lost 1 base and 2 bases, in that order; junction bases with no gene match: 7. Here the CDR3 reads CASSLFRGRPPYEQYF. CDR3 sequence (DNA): TGTGCCAGCAGTTTATTCCGCGGGAGGCCACCCTACGAGCAGTACTTC.

V is TRBV25-1 and J is TRBJ1-1; TRBD1 aligns across 7 bases. Trimming cost V 9 bases and J 1 base; bases outside gene matches: 5. The CDR3 runs to 13 residues. Germline CDR1 is MGHDK and CDR2 is SYGVNS. The CDR3 sequence: CASTRTGNTEAFF. The DNA of the CDR3 is TGTGCCAGTACCCGGACAGGGAACACTGAAGCTTTCTTT.

This clone appeared a few times. The genes are TRBV6-4 and TRBJ2-1; TRBD2 matches at 8 bases. The length of the CDR3 is 13 residues. V lost 5 bases and J lost 7; bases outside the gene matches: 4. Germline CDR1 is MRHNA and CDR2 is SNTAGT. CDR3 nucleotide sequence: TGTGCCAGCAGTCCCGGGAGGGAGAATGAGCAGTTCTTC. Translating it yields CASSPGRENEQFF.

The rearrangement joins TRBV5-1 to TRBJ2-7, with 14 bases fitting TRBD2. The junction had 5 bases not matched to a gene; V was cut back by 4 bases and J by 5 bases. The length of the CDR3 is 15 residues. CDR1 and CDR2 (germline): SGHRS, YFSETQ. The CDR3 region is CASSPGLAGEDEQYF. The DNA of the CDR3 is TGCGCCAGCAGCCCGGGACTAGCGGGAGAGGACGAGCAGTACTTC.

The V gene is TRBV11-3, the J gene TRBJ2-5; D perhaps matches TRBD1 (8 bases). Germline V CDR1 and CDR2: SGHNT, YENEEA. V lost 5 bases and J lost 5, with 18 bases in between. The CDR3 is 15 amino acids. CDR3 nucleotides: TGTGCCAGCAGCGGGGGGGCAGGGGGCGGTGAGACCCAGTACTTC. Translation: CASSGGAGGGETQYF.

The chain recombines TRBV6-1 with TRBJ2-5; the D gene is possibly TRBD2 (5 bases). CDR3 size: 13 residues. Per germline, CDR1 MNHNS and CDR2 SASEGT. V dropped 0 bases and J dropped 11 bases, with 13 bases sitting between them. Here the CDR3 DNA reads TGTGCCAGCAGTGAAGCGGCAGCGGTTCCGCAGTACTTC. Amino acids: CASSEAAAVPQYF.

The rearrangement joins TRBV5-6 to TRBJ2-1; TRBD2 agrees at 7 bases. Germline V gene sequence: CDR1 SGHDT, CDR2 YYEEEE. The CDR3 is made up of 13 amino acids. J gave up 5 bases and V 4 bases, and 3 bases lay outside the gene matches. CDR3 coding DNA: TGTGCCAGCAGCAGGACTAGTGACAATGAGCAGTTCTTC. Encoded protein: CASSRTSDNEQFF.

There are a few counts of this clone. The chain combines TRBV5-1 with TRBJ2-3, with D uncertain. The CDR3 has 11 residues. Germline V CDR1 and CDR2: SGHRS, YFSETQ. The V end was cut by 5 bases, the J end by 6 bases, with 7 bases between. CDR3 coding DNA: TGCGCCAGCAGAGAGTATGATACGCAGTATTTT. It codes for CASREYDTQYF. The full variable domain, in which reference TRBV5-1 and TRBJ2-3 provide the parts outside the CDR3, is KAGVTQTPRYLIKTRGQQVTLSCSPISGHRSVSWYQQTPGQGLQFLFEYFSETQRNKGNFPGRFSGRQFSNSRSEMNVSTLELGDSALYLCASREYDTQYFGPGTRLTVL.

J is TRBJ2-7 and V is TRBV14, with D tentatively TRBD2 (5 bases). V dropped 0 bases and J dropped 3 bases, with 12 bases sitting between them. In germline, CDR1 is SGHDN, CDR2 FVKESK. CDR3 size: 15 residues. CDR3 region: CASSQDWERYYEQYF. CDR3 nucleotides: TGTGCCAGCAGCCAAGATTGGGAGCGGTACTACGAGCAGTACTTC. The variable domain in full, with the rest retrieved from reference TRBV14 and TRBJ2-7, is EAGVTQFPSHSVIEKGQTVTLRCDPISGHDNLYWYRRVMGKEIKFLLHFVKESKQDESGMPNNRFLAERTGGTYSTLKVQPAELEDSGVYFCASSQDWERYYEQYFGPGTRLTVT.

The chain employs TRBV4-3 and TRBJ2-6, with no clear D. V lost 0 bases, J lost 8 bases, and 11 bases lay in between. There are 15 residues in the CDR3. Looked up from germline, CDR1 is LGHNA and CDR2 is YSLEER. The CDR3 sequence is CASSQELSRTNVLTF. The CDR3 nucleotides are TGCGCCAGCAGCCAAGAACTAAGTAGGACCAACGTCCTGACTTTC.

This chain connects TRBV21-1 to TRBJ1-1; the tabulated D call, TRBD1, remains unverified against the DNA. TRBV21-1 is termed a pseudogene. The CDR3 loop spans 14 amino acids. CDR3 sequence: CARCWAGSCTEAFF. CDR3 nucleotides: TGTGCCAGATGTTGGGCAGGGTCGTGTACTGAAGCTTTCTTT.

The chain uses TRBV19 and TRBJ2-4; 9 bases are shared with TRBD1. The V gene end was trimmed by 5 bases and the J gene end by 9 bases; junction bases not matched to a gene: 5. The germline V gene encodes CDR1 LNHDA and CDR2 SQIVND (reference sequence). The CDR3 length is 13 residues. The CDR3 bases are TGTGCCAGTAGTGTAGGACAGGGGAGCATTCAGTACTTC. As protein: CASSVGQGSIQYF.

This clone has just a few counts. V gene TRBV6-1 combines with J gene TRBJ2-6; 9 bases fit TRBD2. Losses at the gene ends were 1 base for V and 3 bases for J; bases not matched to a gene: 10. This CDR3 region has 19 residues. Germline CDR1 and CDR2: MNHNS and SASEGT. The chain's CDR3 is CASSEEWAGGLYGANVLTF. The CDR3 DNA follows: TGTGCCAGCAGTGAAGAGTGGGCGGGAGGGCTTTATGGGGCCAACGTCCTGACTTTC.

The chain employs TRBV19 and TRBJ2-1; 15 bases align to TRBD2. Germline V gene data show CDR1 as LNHDA and CDR2 as SQIVND (reference sequence). The CDR3 runs 20 residues. V was pared by 4 bases and J by 8 bases, with 18 bases of the junction left unmatched. CDR3 DNA sequence: TGTGCCAGTAGTACCCGGACTAGCGGGAGGGCCTTTGTAGTTCAGGATGAGCAGTTCTTC. As protein: CASSTRTSGRAFVVQDEQFF. Full variable domain (missing parts from reference TRBV19 and TRBJ2-1): DGGITQSPKYLFRKEGQNVTLSCEQNLNHDAMYWYRQDPGQGLRLIYYSQIVNDFQKGDIAEGYSVSREKKESFPLTVTSAQKNPTAFYLCASSTRTSGRAFVVQDEQFFGPGTRLTVL.

This sequence joins TRBV2 and TRBJ2-3, with D perhaps matching TRBD2 (6 bases). Germline lookup yields CDR1 SNHLY and CDR2 FYNNEI. The V end lost 6 bases, the J end lost 5 bases, and 15 bases lay between the germline ends. This CDR3 region has 14 residues. CDR3 sequence (DNA): TGTGCCAGCAGCTGGGGCGGGACGGTAGATACGCAGTATTTT. This sequence encodes CASSWGGTVDTQYF.